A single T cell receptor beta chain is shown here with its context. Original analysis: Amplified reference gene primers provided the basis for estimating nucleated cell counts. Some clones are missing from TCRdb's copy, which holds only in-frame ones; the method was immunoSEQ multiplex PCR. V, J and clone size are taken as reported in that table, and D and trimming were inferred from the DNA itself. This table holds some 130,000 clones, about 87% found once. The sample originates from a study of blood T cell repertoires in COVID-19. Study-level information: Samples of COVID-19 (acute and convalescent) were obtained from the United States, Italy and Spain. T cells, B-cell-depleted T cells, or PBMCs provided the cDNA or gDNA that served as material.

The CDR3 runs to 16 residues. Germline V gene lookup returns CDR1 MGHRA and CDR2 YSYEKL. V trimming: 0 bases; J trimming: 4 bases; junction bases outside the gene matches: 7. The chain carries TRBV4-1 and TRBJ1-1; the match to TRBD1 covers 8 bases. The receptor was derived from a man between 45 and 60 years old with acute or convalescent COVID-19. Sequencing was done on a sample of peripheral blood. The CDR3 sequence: CASSQDRGRVSTEAFF. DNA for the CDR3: TGCGCCAGCAGCCAAGACAGGGGGCGGGTGAGCACTGAAGCTTTCTTT.